This T cell receptor beta chain is drawn from a study of CD8+ T cells in alopecia areata. Study details: Each of the treated patients was given oral tofacitinib, 5 to 10 mg twice daily, for moderate-to-severe alopecia areata. Study conclusions and caveats: Higher clonality was seen in lesional scalp than in normal scalp, especially in alopecia totalis/universalis. TCR sharing was clearer in mice than between patients, perhaps partly owing to patient HLA diversity. Sequence data from scalp samples additionally include resident alphabeta T cells of normal skin.

The CDR3 spans 13 residues. Trimming pared 6 bases from V and 7 bases from J, leaving 15 bases between. CDR1 and CDR2 from the germline V gene are LNHDA and SQIVND (reference sequence). TCR sequencing used cDNA made by reverse transcription of extracted RNA. Assay used: immunoSEQ multiplex PCR; TCRdb lists only in-frame clones, some missing. The data hold over 5,500 clones, with approximately 60% observed a single time. Of note for this clone: The antigen is unknown. The same CDR3 can be traced to other DNA sequences in this sample.

Lesional scalp punch biopsies and peripheral blood were collected from alopecia areata patients. The source of this sequence is a human donor with alopecia areata. The genes are TRBV19 and TRBJ1-1; D gene unclear. The source material was skin. CDR3 DNA sequence: TGTGCCAGTAGCGCAACCCCCTCGGGTGAAGCTTTCTTT. As protein: CASSATPSGEAFF.